This entry is about one T cell receptor (beta chain). This CDR3 has 16 residues. The V and J ends lost 4 bases and 1 base, in that order; junction bases with no gene match: 9. Per germline, CDR1 SGHAT and CDR2 FQNNGV. This specimen comes from a study of T cell changes during pregnancy in multiple sclerosis. Generated by immunoSEQ multiplex PCR, the TCRdb table keeps only in-frame clones and is missing some. The sample lists some 40,000 clones; about 89% were seen once. This rearrangement joins TRBV11-2 to TRBJ1-2, with 7 bases lining up with TRBD1. This TCR derives from a female donor with multiple sclerosis, enrolled in a pregnancy study. The sequencing here drew on CD4+ T cells from peripheral blood mononuclear cells, taken in the first trimester of pregnancy. The CDR3 region is CASSSPRQGRNYGYTF. The CDR3 DNA sequence: TGTGCCAGCAGCTCCCCTCGACAGGGACGTAACTATGGCTACACCTTC. The whole variable domain, filled in from reference TRBV11-2 and TRBJ1-2, reads EAGVAQSPRYKIIEKRQSVAFWCNPISGHATLYWYQQILGQGPKLLIQFQNNGVVDDSQLPKDRFSAERLKGVDSTLKIQPAKLEDSAVYLCASSSPRQGRNYGYTFGSGTRLTVV.